What follows describes a single TCR beta chain. Authors' analysis steps: Nucleated cell counts were estimated from reference gene primer amplification. Repertoires were generated with immunoSEQ multiplex PCR, while TCRdb's copy carries only in-frame clones and drops some. V and J calls and clone size are as listed in that table; D and trimming were resolved from the DNA. The sample holds around 300,000 clones, roughly 87% seen once. The data stem from a study of blood T cell repertoires in COVID-19. On the study more broadly: Sites in the United States, Italy and Spain provided acute and convalescent COVID-19 samples. Nucleic acid was either cDNA or gDNA, and it came from T cells, B-cell-depleted T cells, or PBMCs.

V shed 4 bases and J 0 bases; nucleotides not matched to a gene: 4. Germline loops: CDR1 SGHRS, CDR2 YFSETQ. The CDR3 spans 15 residues. This sequence originates from a man aged 50-60 years with active or convalescent COVID-19. Sequences were obtained from peripheral blood. The genes are TRBV5-1 and TRBJ1-1; 9 positions agree with TRBD1. Written as DNA, the CDR3 is TGCGCCAGCAGCAGCGGACAGGGGATGAACACTGAAGCTTTCTTT. Protein product: CASSSGQGMNTEAFF.